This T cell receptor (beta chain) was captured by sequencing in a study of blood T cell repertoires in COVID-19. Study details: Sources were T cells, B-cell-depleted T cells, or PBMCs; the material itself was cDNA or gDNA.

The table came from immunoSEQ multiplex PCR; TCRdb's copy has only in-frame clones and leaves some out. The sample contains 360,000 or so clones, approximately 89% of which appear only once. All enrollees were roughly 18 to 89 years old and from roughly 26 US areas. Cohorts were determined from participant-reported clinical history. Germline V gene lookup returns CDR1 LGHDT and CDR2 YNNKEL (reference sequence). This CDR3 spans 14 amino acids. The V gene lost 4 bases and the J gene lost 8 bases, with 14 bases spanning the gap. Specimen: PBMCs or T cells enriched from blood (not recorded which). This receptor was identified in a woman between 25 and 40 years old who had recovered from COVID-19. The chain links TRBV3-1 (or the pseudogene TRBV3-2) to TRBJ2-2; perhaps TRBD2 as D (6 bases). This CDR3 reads CASSRIGGTGELFF. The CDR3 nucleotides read TGTGCCAGCAGCCGCATTGGGGGGACTGGGGAGCTGTTTTTT.